The next 3 T cell receptor beta chains were all read from a single sample in a study of blood T cell repertoires in COVID-19. This table comes from immunoSEQ multiplex PCR, and its TCRdb copy is limited to in-frame clones, with some not included. The sample lists approximately 330,000 clones, roughly 89% seen once, with around 9.9% in the top ten. The sample comprised peripheral blood. The receptors derive from a man under 40 with COVID-19, enrolled during active disease.

This clone was seen only a few times. The J gene is TRBJ1-6, the V gene TRBV2, with TRBD1 matching 7 bases. CDR1 and CDR2 (germline): SNHLY, FYNNEI. The junction had 7 bases not matched to a gene; V was cut back by 5 bases and J by 6 bases. The CDR3 is made up of 15 amino acids. The CDR3 region is CASSRSGQINSPLHF. In nucleotides, the CDR3 is TGTGCCAGCAGTCGATCGGGACAGATTAATTCACCCCTCCACTTT.

The V and J genes are TRBV3-1 (or the pseudogene TRBV3-2) and TRBJ2-3, with TRBD1 identical over 10 bases. V trimming: 3 bases; J trimming: 1 base; junction bases outside the gene matches: 10. The germline V gene encodes CDR1 LGHDT and CDR2 YNNKEL (reference sequence). The CDR3 contains 18 residues. CDR3 amino acids: CASSHTGTGELRTDTQYF. Written as DNA, the CDR3 is TGTGCCAGCAGCCACACGGGGACAGGGGAACTGCGCACAGATACGCAGTATTTT.

This clone came up once. This chain uses TRBV28 with TRBJ1-5; maybe TRBD1 (5 bases). Trimming removed 6 bases at V and 6 bases at J, with 15 bases between. The CDR3 sequence is 14 residues long. Germline CDR1 reads MDHEN; CDR2 reads SYDVKM. CDR3 in DNA: TGTGCCAGCAGGGGGGGTAAAGCGGTTCAGCCCCAGCATTTT. It is translated as CASRGGKAVQPQHF. Variable domain in full (rest from reference TRBV28 and TRBJ1-5): DVKVTQSSRYLVKRTGEKVFLECVQDMDHENMFWYRQDPGLGLRLIYFSYDVKMKEKGDIPEGYSVSREKKERFSLILESASTNQTSMYLCASRGGKAVQPQHFGDGTRLSIL.